Sequencing of this T cell receptor beta chain was carried out in a study of cytomegalovirus exposure and HLA in healthy donors listed by TCRdb under 2017. For the wider study: An earlier analysis of a few hundred of the donors reported over 250 Gb of sequence data and 95 million to 120 million unique TCR beta sequences obtained from around 170 million T cells. An early release covering more than 500 HLA-typed donors comprised around 300 gigabases of sequencing data and some 79 million unique TCR sequences. Among the roughly 390 genotyped donors, around 81% belonged to the genetic ancestry cluster associated with self-reported Caucasian donors. The study aimed to test whether cataloging public T cell receptors could reveal signatures of past pathogen exposure. The study profiled the T cell repertoires of some 610 subjects by immunosequencing and related them to cytomegalovirus serostatus. In addition to the first cohort of approximately 650 subjects, a separate validation cohort of 120 different subjects was used. The study combined high-throughput TCR immunosequencing, statistical association of individual TCRs with disease status, and machine learning to predict cytomegalovirus infection status. A later analysis re-examined previously published TCR beta repertoires from 500 to 700 donors and added high-resolution HLA genotyping to investigate patterns of TCR occurrence. The later analysis used no new phenotypic data to find candidate immune exposures, relying instead on TCR beta sequences and their occurrence across donors. An earlier analysis of 587 of the donors applied high-throughput TCR beta sequencing to assess whether each TCR beta V gene segment acted as functional or pseudogenic. Donor age, sex, ethnicity and CMV serostatus were collected together with the repertoire data. Genome-wide SNP genotypes for about 65% of the 666 donors were used in a later genetic analysis, which treated that subset as a discovery cohort. All discovery cohort repertoires had been generated using a single sequencing platform. HLA typing covered class I and class II loci at four-digit resolution. The number of typed donors differed by locus: 629-630 for A, B, C, DRB1 and DQB1; some 540 for DQA1; roughly 600 for DPA1; and around 490 for DPB1. Several DR-DQ haplotypes were treated as single units for association and clustering because of strong linkage in the cohort. Across approximately 420 genotyped donors of the cohort, an average of 235,054 unique TCR beta nucleotide sequences per donor were sequenced, and 15% to 20% of those sequences were non-productive. Overall results and qualifications from the work: CMV serostatus was the only immune exposure information available for the cohort. In this cohort, only TCR beta chains were sequenced, and detectable features were limited by the absence of alpha or paired-chain data. Compared with the roughly 700-donor mean, donors in an Asian-associated ancestry cluster had fewer N-insertions in productive TCRs, according to a later genetic analysis. Broadly in line with IMGT annotations, most TCR beta V segments showed up in productive rearrangements about 87% or about 30% of the time in an earlier analysis of approximately 600 of the donors. A later analysis reported that several top co-occurrence clusters appeared linked to parvovirus B19, influenza, CMV and Epstein-Barr virus. A later analysis associated 15,000 to 20,000 TCR beta sequences with specific HLA alleles at a false discovery rate of 0.05. In a later analysis, the rate of TCR association differed among HLA loci, with DRB1 alleles having the most associated TCRs and HLA-C alleles having the fewest. Correlated functional status among segregating V segments might reflect linkage disequilibrium, but an unknown experimental factor could not be ruled out. In a later analysis, HLA-associated TCR beta chains were found to be more clonally expanded and to have lower generation probabilities than equally common non-associated chains. A few of the identified cytomegalovirus-associated TCR beta chains were confirmed in vitro to be specific for cytomegalovirus antigens. According to a later analysis, most CMV-associated TCR beta chains appeared to be HLA-restricted, and the HLA associations seemed to be driven largely by CMV exposure. HLA typing was unavailable for some donors at each locus, so association tests used only the typed subset. Assigning TCR associations to individual alleles was difficult when HLA alleles, especially DR and DQ, strongly co-occurred. A cluster of highly shared sequence variants was judged likely to represent a technical artifact of the sequencing pipeline. The presence/absence analyses assumed that sequencing depth was roughly uniform across donors, and that assumption may not be true. The 87-base-pair reads could not distinguish some IMGT-functional V segments, including TRBV6-2 and TRBV6-3, so those segments were excluded. V-gene and J-gene trimming of TCR beta chains was associated with a missense DCLRE1C variant in a later genetic analysis, and the association was replicated in an independent cohort. The classifier was reported to diagnose cytomegalovirus status with high specificity and sensitivity in both the original and validation cohorts. The earlier analysis of about 600 of the donors excluded some 15 rarely observed V segments, including chromosome 9 orphons, because counts were too low. The study gave a list of more than 150 TCR beta chains associated with cytomegalovirus. While some public TCRs were present in many individuals, most TCR sequences turned up only very rarely across donors. It was suggested by the authors that the approach could potentially be generalized to other disease states and immunological phenotypes. A further reported finding was that TCR beta sequences accurately predicted the HLA-A and HLA-B alleles for most subjects in the first cohort.

The CDR3 sequence holds 14 residues, the cysteine and phenylalanine included. The only DNA kept is the CDR3, 42 bases in frame from the first base. CDR1 and CDR2 are drawn from the germline V gene: SNHLY, FYNNEI. The cohort consisted of 670 or so healthy bone marrow donors. At the time of sampling, all cohort members were nominally healthy, though unrecorded immune exposures were likely present. The donor was CMV seronegative and belonged to the group of over 300 seronegative cohort members. Each donor provided a peripheral blood sample, and peripheral blood mononuclear cells were used for TCR beta sequencing. Genomic DNA was extracted from the blood cell samples with the Qiagen DNeasy Blood Extraction Kit. The method behind the library was the immunoSEQ multiplex PCR assay. A mixture of 60 forward primers for TCR Vbeta segments and 13 reverse primers for TCR Jbeta segments was used in the multiplex PCR. A multiplex PCR assay on genomic DNA amplified the CDR3 region of rearranged TCR beta genes. On the Illumina HiSeq System, the amplified TCR beta libraries were sequenced as 87-base-pair reads. Under the source paper's analysis protocol: A later analysis tallied about 77 million unique TCR beta chains across the 666 repertoires, and roughly 11 million of those chains were shared by two or more donors. A nearest-neighbor algorithm error-corrected the raw reads and collapsed the reads into unique sequences, merging closely related sequences to remove PCR and sequencing errors. To assign V, D and J gene segments, CDR3 sequences were aligned to IMGT reference sequences. For a sequence to be retained, a match of at least six nucleotides to both a V gene segment and a J gene segment was required. A rearrangement was called productive if the CDR3 had no stop codons and remained in frame with V and J, and every other rearrangement was called non-productive. CDR3 was defined by IMGT convention, running from the second conserved V-encoded cysteine to the conserved J-encoded phenylalanine. The earlier analysis of some 600 of the donors excluded sequences that lacked an unambiguous match to a single V gene segment. An earlier analysis of 587 of the donors called V segments functional above 56.7% productive rearrangements and segregating when the between-donor standard deviation exceeded 5%. A statistical classification framework was built for diagnosing cytomegalovirus status from the catalog of TCR beta chain sequences. In a later analysis, V and J genes were assigned by comparing TCR nucleotide sequences against IMGT/GENE-DB human TR gene sequences. In a later analysis, CDR3 sequences and most-parsimonious VDJ recombination scenarios were assigned using the TCRdist pipeline. In a later analysis, each TCR beta chain was defined by its CDR3 amino acid sequence together with its V-gene family, and reads lacking a unique V-gene family were excluded. To address suspected cross-contamination and a sequencing artifact, a later analysis removed around 590 highly shared, low-generation-probability nucleotide sequences. For each public chain, a later analysis derived a clonal expansion index from normalized ranks of inferred template counts within each repertoire. In a later analysis, generation probabilities were computed with a VDJ recombination model fitted to out-of-frame rearrangements, and the resulting probabilities were checked against IGoR. A later analysis scored TCR-TCR, TCR-HLA and TCR-CMV co-occurrence with hypergeometric tests, applying a repertoire-size bias correction to TCR pairs. A later analysis estimated false discovery rates by permuting HLA or CMV assignments 20 times. A later analysis grouped co-occurring TCRs with DBSCAN, adding TCRdist sequence similarity when clustering within HLA-allele-positive subsets. Repertoires with fewer than 30,000 or more than 120,000 public chains, plus five repertoires with anomalous nucleotide sharing, were excluded from co-occurrence clustering. The table comes from immuneACCESS by way of TCRdb, which keeps in-frame sequences with V and J called. Part of the clones is missing from these tables; in studies checked, under half for an unresolved V gene and the rest for unknown reasons. V and J calls and clone size are copied from that table; D and trimming were computed from the DNA. The sample table holds about 110,000 clones, of which roughly 85% were seen once. Jointly, the top ten make up over 3% of the sample.

Note on this clone: The antigen this receptor binds is unknown. Compared with germline, one end of the junction differs, possibly owing to a read error. Other DNA sequences within the sample encode an identical CDR3.

Recombination connected TRBV2 to TRBJ1-1; 7 central bases correspond to TRBD1. The clonotype was recovered from a woman in her thirties or forties in good health and CMV-seronegative. Specimen: PBMCs. The DNA is TGTGCCAGCATTAGGGACAGTGAGAACACTGAAGCCTTCTTT. Its amino acids are CASIRDSENTEAFF. This CDR3, with the reference TRBV2 and TRBJ1-1 proteins standing in past its ends, gives the full variable domain EPEVTQTPSHQVTQMGQEVILRCVPISNHLYFYWYRQILGQKVEFLVSFYNNEISEKSEIFDDQFSVERPDGSNFTLKIRSTKLEDSAMYFCASIRDSENTEAFFGQGTRLTVV.